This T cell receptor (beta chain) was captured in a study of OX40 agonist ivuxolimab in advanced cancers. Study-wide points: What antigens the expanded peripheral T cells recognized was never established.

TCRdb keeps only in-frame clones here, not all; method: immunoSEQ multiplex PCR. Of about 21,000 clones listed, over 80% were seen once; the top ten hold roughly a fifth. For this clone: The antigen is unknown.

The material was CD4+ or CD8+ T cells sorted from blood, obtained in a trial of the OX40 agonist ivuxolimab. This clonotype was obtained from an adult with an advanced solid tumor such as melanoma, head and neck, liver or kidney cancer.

The CDR3 sequence: CASALTGTGTDTQYF. The DNA of the CDR3 is TGTGCTAGTGCACTGACCGGGACCGGCACAGATACGCAGTATTTT. The rearrangement links TRBV12-5 to TRBJ2-3; possibly TRBD1 or TRBD2 for D (5 bases each). Germline assignment: CDR1 LGHNT and CDR2 FRNRAP. The ends were cut back, 7 bases at V and 1 base at J, with 15 bases in the middle. CDR3 size: 15 residues.